This paragraph covers one TCR beta chain sequence. In the original workflow: Reference gene primers were amplified, and this amplification served to estimate nucleated cell counts. TCRdb's table, derived via immunoSEQ multiplex PCR, lists solely in-frame clones and lacks some. V and J calls and clone size follow that table, whereas D and trimming were derived from the DNA. This repertoire shows just over 70,000 clones, roughly 80% found once; its top ten account for 15% to 20%. This entry comes from a study of blood T cell repertoires in COVID-19. Study at large: Sites in the United States, Italy and Spain provided acute and convalescent COVID-19 samples. The analysed material was cDNA or gDNA that came from T cells, B-cell-depleted T cells, or PBMCs.

This CDR3 contains 13 residues. Per germline, CDR1 GTSNPN and CDR2 SVGIG (reference sequence). Trimming shortened V by 2 bases and J by 1 base, and 8 bases separated the two germline ends. This receptor was identified in a man in his sixties or seventies who had recovered from COVID-19. The gene calls are TRBV30 and TRBJ1-1; maybe TRBD1 (5 bases). The material sequenced was peripheral blood. The CDR3 protein is CAWSRQGNTEAFF. Here the CDR3 DNA reads TGTGCCTGGAGTCGGCAGGGGAACACTGAAGCTTTCTTT.